This T cell receptor (beta chain) derives from a study of control samples from healthy donors and cancer patients. TCRdb's table, derived via immunoSEQ multiplex PCR, lists solely in-frame clones and lacks some. The table includes fewer than 500,000 clones, 75% to 95% detected once. This clone was recorded once. V gave up 4 bases and J gave up 8 bases, with 15 bases separating them. The CDR3 is 14 amino acids. The germline V gene encodes CDR1 LGHNA and CDR2 YSLEER. The sample comprised PBMCs. The sequence was obtained from a man aged 35 to 55 with head and neck cancer. The chain is built from TRBV4-3 and TRBJ2-1; D not certain. CDR3 in amino acids: CASSRATTWDEQFF. The CDR3 DNA reads TGCGCCAGCAGCCGGGCGACGACCTGGGATGAGCAGTTCTTC.